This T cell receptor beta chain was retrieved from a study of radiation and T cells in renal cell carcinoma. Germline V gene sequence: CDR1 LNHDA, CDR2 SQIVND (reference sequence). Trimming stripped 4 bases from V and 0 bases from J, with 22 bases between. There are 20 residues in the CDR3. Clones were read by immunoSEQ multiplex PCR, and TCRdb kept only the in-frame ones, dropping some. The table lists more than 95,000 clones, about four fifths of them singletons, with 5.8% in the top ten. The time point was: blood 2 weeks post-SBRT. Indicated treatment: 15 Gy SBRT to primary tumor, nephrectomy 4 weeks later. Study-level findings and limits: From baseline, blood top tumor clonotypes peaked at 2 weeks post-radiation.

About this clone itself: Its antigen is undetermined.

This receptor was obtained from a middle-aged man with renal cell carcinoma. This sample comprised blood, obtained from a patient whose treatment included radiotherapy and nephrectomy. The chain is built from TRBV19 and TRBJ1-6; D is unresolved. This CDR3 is CASSKQDSEFRRSYNSPLHF. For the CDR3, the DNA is TGTGCCAGTAGTAAACAAGATTCAGAATTCCGCCGCTCCTATAATTCACCCCTCCACTTT.